The 21 T cell receptor beta chains listed next were all sequenced from one sample in a study of shared clonotypes between healthy human individuals. Assay: immunoSEQ multiplex PCR; the TCRdb copy retains only in-frame clones and omits some. The sample has 2.5 million or so clones, around 90% seen once. What was sequenced was naive CD4+ T cells sorted from blood. The subset was: CD45RA+ positively selected. Receptors originate from a man between 18 and 35 years old in good health.

V usage is TRBV5-1 and J usage is TRBJ2-1, with TRBD1 as a possible D gene (5 bases). Germline values: CDR1 SGHRS, CDR2 YFSETQ. Trimming took off 0 bases at V and 3 bases at J, with 13 bases between the two ends. CDR3 length equals 16 residues. DNA for the CDR3: TGCGCCAGCAGCTTGGGGGGCCAAGTCCGCTACAATGAGCAGTTCTTC. Translated: CASSLGGQVRYNEQFF.

The J gene is TRBJ1-4, the V gene TRBV6-5, with unresolved D. The CDR3 totals 14 residues. Germline assignment: CDR1 MNHEY and CDR2 SVGAGI. The V gene lost 6 bases and the J gene lost 4 bases, with 12 bases spanning the gap. The chain's CDR3 is CASRNSDLNEKLFF. CDR3 nucleotide sequence: TGTGCCAGCAGGAACAGTGATCTTAATGAAAAACTGTTTTTT.

This chain uses TRBV10-2 with TRBJ2-3, with 9 bases fitting TRBD1. Germline V lookup: CDR1 WSHSY, CDR2 SAAADI. J gave up 4 bases and V 3 bases, and 5 bases lay outside the gene matches. The CDR3 sequence is 15 residues long. CDR3 in DNA: TGCGCCAGCAGTGATAGGGACAGGGTGGCAGATACGCAGTATTTT. This sequence encodes CASSDRDRVADTQYF.

In the case of this clone: This same CDR3 is encoded by further DNA sequences in the sample. The gene calls are TRBV7-9 and TRBJ2-5; 8 bases fit TRBD2. The CDR3 covers 14 residues. The ends lost 2 bases at V and 1 base at J; junction bases unmatched: 0. Germline assignment: CDR1 SEHNR and CDR2 FQNEAQ (reference sequence). DNA for the CDR3: TGTGCCAGCAGCTTAAGCGGGGGCCAAGAGACCCAGTACTTC. Amino acids: CASSLSGGQETQYF.

This rearrangement joins TRBV6-6 to TRBJ2-1; 14 nucleotides line up with TRBD2. The CDR3 has 16 amino acids. The germline V gene encodes CDR1 MNHNY and CDR2 SVGAGI (reference sequence). The junction had 5 bases not matched to a gene; V was cut back by 5 bases and J by 5 bases. In DNA, the CDR3 is TGTGCCAGCAGTCCCCCGGGACTAGCGGGAGACAATGAGCAGTTCTTC. Protein sequence: CASSPPGLAGDNEQFF.

This chain joins TRBV7-9 and TRBJ1-3; D is unclear. CDR1 and CDR2 (germline): SEHNR, FQNEAQ (reference sequence). CDR3 size: 16 residues. V was pared by 2 bases and J by 0 bases, with 11 bases between. The CDR3 is CASSLFQTTSGNTIYF. CDR3 in DNA: TGTGCCAGCAGCTTATTCCAAACCACCTCTGGAAACACCATATATTTT.

The chain recombines TRBV11-2 with TRBJ2-5; 9 bases are shared with TRBD2. From germline, CDR1 is SGHAT and CDR2 FQNNGV. Trimming took 5 bases from V and 5 from J; bases not matched to a gene: 18. This CDR3 is built from 18 residues. CDR3 loop: CASSPRGRAGGEMETQYF. CDR3 nucleotide sequence: TGTGCCAGCAGCCCCCGCGGCAGAGCGGGAGGTGAGATGGAGACCCAGTACTTC.

This chain uses TRBV10-1 with TRBJ2-2; D ambiguous. This CDR3 is 15 amino acids long. Germline-derived CDR1 and CDR2 are WNHNN and SYGVQD (reference sequence). Trimming left V 6 bases short and J 5 bases short, with 16 bases between. CDR3 nucleotide sequence: TGCGCCAGCAGCGACCGGGCCTACGGGACCGGGGAGCTGTTTTTT. This sequence encodes CASSDRAYGTGELFF.

CDR3 bases: TGTGCCAGCAGCCTAGATGAAATCACTGAAGCTTTCTTT. This translates into CASSLDEITEAFF. The rearrangement links TRBV7-9 to TRBJ1-1; D is uncertain. The CDR3 contains 13 residues. The V end was cut by 5 bases, the J end by 4 bases, with 11 bases between. Germline values: CDR1 SEHNR, CDR2 FQNEAQ (reference sequence).

The chain joins TRBV7-8 to TRBJ1-1; tentative D call: TRBD1 (5 bases). The CDR3 runs 13 residues. V was clipped by 4 bases and J by 1 base, with 7 bases between them. Germline CDR1 reads SGHVS; CDR2 reads FQNEAQ. CDR3 amino acids: CASSWQGNTEAFF. Written as DNA, the CDR3 is TGTGCCAGCAGCTGGCAGGGGAACACTGAAGCTTTCTTT.

The chain is built from TRBV18 and TRBJ2-3; no reliable D call. V gave up 2 bases and J gave up 5 bases, with 5 bases separating them. There are 12 residues in the CDR3. CDR1 is KGHSH and CDR2 is LQKENI in the germline V gene. CDR3 in amino acids: CASSPDEDTQYF. CDR3 DNA: TGTGCCAGCTCACCAGATGAAGATACGCAGTATTTT.

This chain uses TRBV7-9 with TRBJ2-2; TRBD2 matches at 7 bases. The CDR3 has 14 residues. Per germline, CDR1 SEHNR and CDR2 FQNEAQ (reference sequence). Trimming at V came to 1 base and at J to 7 bases, leaving 3 bases not matched to a gene. CDR3 loop: CASSLGGGSGELFF. The DNA of the CDR3 is TGTGCCAGCAGCTTAGGCGGGGGAAGCGGGGAGCTGTTTTTT.

This clone came up once. This chain joins TRBV7-2 and TRBJ2-5; D is uncertain. Deletions cut 0 bases from V and 2 bases from J, with 10 bases between. Germline V lookup: CDR1 SGHTA, CDR2 FQGNSA. This CDR3 contains 15 residues. The CDR3 DNA is TGTGCCAGCAGCTTAGCCGGGCGGCCTCAAGAGACCCAGTACTTC. This gives the protein CASSLAGRPQETQYF.

The chain has TRBV4-1 and TRBJ2-5, with TRBD2 as a possible D gene (6 bases). There are 19 residues in the CDR3. Trimming pared 1 base from V and 1 base from J, leaving 22 bases between. Germline V gene sequence: CDR1 MGHRA, CDR2 YSYEKL. The CDR3 loop is CASSQGGASAQLLQETQYF. The CDR3 DNA sequence: TGCGCCAGCAGCCAAGGGGGAGCTAGCGCCCAGCTTCTCCAAGAGACCCAGTACTTC.

The chain links TRBV4-3 to TRBJ2-3; perhaps TRBD2 as D (6 bases). Trimming stripped 0 bases from V and 3 bases from J, with 22 bases between. There are 19 residues in the CDR3. Germline V gene data show CDR1 as LGHNA and CDR2 as YSLEER. The chain's CDR3 is CASSQDLRAGRFDTDTQYF. CDR3 sequence (DNA): TGCGCCAGCAGCCAAGATCTTCGGGCGGGACGGTTCGATACAGATACGCAGTATTTT.

The genes are TRBV30 and TRBJ2-1, with D unresolved. The V end lost 0 bases, the J end lost 10 bases, and 10 bases lay between the germline ends. Germline loops: CDR1 GTSNPN, CDR2 SVGIG (reference sequence). The CDR3 has 12 amino acids. The CDR3 nucleotides are TGTGCCTGGAGTGTTCTCCCTTCGGAGCAGTTCTTC. Translated: CAWSVLPSEQFF.

The chain uses TRBV29-1 and TRBJ2-3, with 10 bases aligning to TRBD2. Germline-derived CDR1 and CDR2 are SQVTM and ANQGSEA. CDR3 length equals 14 residues. V was pared by 7 bases and J by 0 bases, with 4 bases of the junction left unmatched. CDR3: CSGTSGTSTDTQYF. For the CDR3, the DNA is TGCAGCGGTACTAGCGGGACCAGCACAGATACGCAGTATTTT.

The CDR3 sequence is CASSPVRGSEKLFF. As DNA, the CDR3 is TGTGCCAGCTCACCAGTCAGGGGTAGTGAAAAACTGTTTTTT. J is TRBJ1-4 and V is TRBV18; D possibly corresponds to TRBD1 (6 bases). Germline V gene sequence: CDR1 KGHSH, CDR2 LQKENI. The CDR3 is 14 residues long. Trimming stripped 2 bases from V and 7 bases from J, with 11 bases between.

V is TRBV6-5 and J is TRBJ2-1; weak D call: TRBD1 (6 bases). The CDR3 has 16 amino acids. Trimming took 0 bases from V and 7 from J, leaving 16 bases between them. The germline gives CDR1 MNHEY, CDR2 SVGAGI. CDR3 sequence (DNA): TGTGCCAGCAGTTACTCGGGGGCAGGGGCTGGTAATGAGCAGTTCTTC. Its protein is CASSYSGAGAGNEQFF.

The CDR3 region is CASSQTGVMNTEAFF. In nucleotides, the CDR3 is TGTGCCAGCAGTCAGACAGGGGTCATGAACACTGAAGCTTTCTTT. This chain uses TRBV2 with TRBJ1-1; 8 bases match TRBD1. The V segment lost 5 bases and the J segment 0 bases; nucleotides outside the gene matches: 5. There are 15 residues in the CDR3. Germline values: CDR1 SNHLY, CDR2 FYNNEI.

The count of this clone is one. The chain employs TRBV30 and TRBJ2-5, with D tentatively TRBD2 (6 bases). The CDR3 consists of 15 residues. Germline V CDR1 and CDR2: GTSNPN, SVGIG (reference sequence). V lost 0 bases to trimming and J lost 6 bases, with 17 bases between them. The CDR3 protein is CAWSVSARRGKTQYF. The DNA for the CDR3 is TGTGCCTGGAGTGTCTCGGCCCGGCGGGGTAAGACCCAGTACTTC.